This T cell receptor beta chain was identified in a study of T-cell memory formation after mild COVID-19. Study details: Across donors, TCR clusters were largely donor specific.

Germline V gene data show CDR1 as LGHDT and CDR2 as YNNKEL (reference sequence). The CDR3 extends over 14 amino acids. V shed 4 bases and J 7 bases; nucleotides not matched to a gene: 8. This clonotype has a handful of counts. Its antigen is not identified. The study's findings and limits: SARS-CoV-2 specificity of second-wave clones peaking day 37 was unconfirmed.

MiXCR, run by TCRdb on the 5' RACE reads, gives a single entry per CDR3 protein. In the table there are 350,000 to 450,000 distinct CDR3 sequences, 20% to 25% of which are singletons. Sequenced input: PBMCs or a T cell subset sorted from them (not recorded which). The TCR sequence derives from an adult woman who had mild COVID-19 (a few samples of this study predate the infection). Cell type and time point are not known. The chain uses TRBV3-1 and TRBJ1-1; TRBD1 aligns across 8 bases. The CDR3 loop reads CASSPRGLVGEAFF. In nucleotides, the CDR3 is TGTGCCAGCAGCCCCAGGGGGCTGGTCGGTGAAGCTTTCTTT.